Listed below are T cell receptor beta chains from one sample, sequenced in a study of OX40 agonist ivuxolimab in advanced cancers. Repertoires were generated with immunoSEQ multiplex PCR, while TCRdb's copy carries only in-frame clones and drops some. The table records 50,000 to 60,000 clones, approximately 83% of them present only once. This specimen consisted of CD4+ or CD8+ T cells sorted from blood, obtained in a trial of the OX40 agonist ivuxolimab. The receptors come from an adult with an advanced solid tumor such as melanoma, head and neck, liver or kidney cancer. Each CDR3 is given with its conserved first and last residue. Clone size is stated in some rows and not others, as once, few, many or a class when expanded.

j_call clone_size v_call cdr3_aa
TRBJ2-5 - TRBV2 CASSEHGLGVSEETQYF
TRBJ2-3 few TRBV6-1 CASSEAGVAGVADTQYF
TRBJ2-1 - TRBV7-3 CASSPTSGFYNEQFF
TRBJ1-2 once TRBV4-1 CASSHGGENYGYTF
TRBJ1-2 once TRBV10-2 CASSDGAGYVQGYTF
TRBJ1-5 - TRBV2 CASSRLNSNQPQHF
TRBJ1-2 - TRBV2 CASSEGQTSNYGYTF
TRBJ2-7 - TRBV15 CATSRDLPSKKQYF
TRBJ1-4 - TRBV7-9 CASSLDRGQKLFF
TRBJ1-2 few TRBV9 CASSVDGAIDYGYTF
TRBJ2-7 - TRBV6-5 CASSYSRFGGTGEQYF
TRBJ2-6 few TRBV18 CASSHIPGQVISGANVLTF
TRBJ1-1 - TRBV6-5 CASSYARQGGTEAFF
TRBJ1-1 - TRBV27 CASSLFGISEAFF
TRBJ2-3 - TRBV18 CASSVAGGPGDTQYF
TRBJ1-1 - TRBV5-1 CASSLGGTPGTEAFF
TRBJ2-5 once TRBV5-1 CASSLAFLAGQETQYF
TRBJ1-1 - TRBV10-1 CASSESGGFAEAFF
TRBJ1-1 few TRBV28 CASKLPGTGNTEAFF
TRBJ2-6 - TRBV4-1 CASSQGGLAPSGANVLTF
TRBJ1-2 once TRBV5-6 CASSVKGRPYGYTF
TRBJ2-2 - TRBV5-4 CASRQAGGNTGELFF
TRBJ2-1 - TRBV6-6 CASSYGGVSYNEQFF
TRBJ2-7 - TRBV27 CASSLSPSGWYEQYF
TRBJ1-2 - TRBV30 CACSTGGFQGNYGYTF
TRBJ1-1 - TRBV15 CATSRQDRGLLRTEAFF
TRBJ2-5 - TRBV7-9 CASSFWPQGSETQYF
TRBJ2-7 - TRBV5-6 CASSRSGLAYEQYF
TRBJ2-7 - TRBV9 CASSPRGGDYEQYF
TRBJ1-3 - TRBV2 CASSLNSGNTIYF
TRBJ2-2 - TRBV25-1 CASLAGVGTGELFF
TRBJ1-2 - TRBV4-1 CASSQTGFNYGYTF
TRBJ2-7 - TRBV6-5 CASWDRGPYEQYF
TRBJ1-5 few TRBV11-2 CASSMTGGAGQPQHF
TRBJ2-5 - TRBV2 CASSSRLAGGQETQYF
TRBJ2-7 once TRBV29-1 CSAGRQNYEQYF
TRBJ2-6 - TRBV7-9 CASHNSGANVLTF
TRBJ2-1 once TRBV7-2 CASSLALAGGEQFF
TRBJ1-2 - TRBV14 CASSQGSFYYGYTF
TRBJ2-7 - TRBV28 CASSLGTAFYEQYF
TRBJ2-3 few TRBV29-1 CSVEGEGGTDTQYF
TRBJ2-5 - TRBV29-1 CSVAGGETQYF
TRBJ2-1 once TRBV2 CASRATSGMSDEQFF
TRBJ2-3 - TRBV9 CASSVGRASMADTQYF
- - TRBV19 CASSVRLPYEQYF
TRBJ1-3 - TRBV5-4 CASSAGRRDGNTIYF
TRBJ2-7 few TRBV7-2 CASSSDRQYEQYF
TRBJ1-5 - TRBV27 CASSITDSNQPQHF
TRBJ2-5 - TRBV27 CASSLFRSEETQYF
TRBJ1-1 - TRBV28 CASSITAYTEAFF
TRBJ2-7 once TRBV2 CASSRQGDSYEHYF
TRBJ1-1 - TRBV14 CASSQASGGAVAFF
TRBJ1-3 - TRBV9 CASSSDGNSGNTIYF
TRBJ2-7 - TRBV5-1 CASSPELAVHYEQYF
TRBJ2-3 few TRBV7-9 CASSSRDREADTQYF
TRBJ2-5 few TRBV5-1 CASSLRLAGAQYF
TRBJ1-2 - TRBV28 CASSSQPSFNGYTF
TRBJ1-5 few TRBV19 CASSIGRAVGRMGNQPQHF
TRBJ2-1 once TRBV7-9 CASSFVGPYNEQFF